The 9 T cell receptor beta chains given below trace back to one sample, sequenced in a study of T cells in Graves' hyperthyroidism and ophthalmopathy (dated by TCRdb to about 2019). Library construction relied on multiplex PCR. TCRdb lists the instrument as Illumina HiSeq 2000. TCR beta CDR3 regions were amplified from RNA transcripts. For the first round of RT-PCR on the TCR CDR3, the HTBI primer set was used together with the Qiagen OneStep RT-PCR kit. The public reads were quality trimmed at Q25 with fastp and then assembled into clones with MiXCR by TCRdb, keeping productive beta chains. Identical CDR3 proteins give one entry, which carries the most common genes and DNA. The sample data list roughly 170,000 distinct CDR3 sequences, and approximately 15% of these were observed just once. The ten largest clones capture roughly 28% of the sample. Sequences were obtained from blood. Every receptor here comes from a woman between 50 and 59 years old with Graves' hyperthyroidism.

This clonotype has ten or more counts. The chain combines TRBV6-1 with TRBJ2-6; D call uncertain. V lost 5 bases to trimming and J lost 2 bases, with 7 bases between them. This CDR3 contains 14 residues. CDR1 and CDR2 from the germline V gene are MNHNS and SASEGT. The CDR3 DNA reads TGTGCCAGCAGTATGAGCGCTGGGGCCAACGTCCTGACTTTC. Translating gives CASSMSAGANVLTF.

This clonotype has ten or more counts. The genes are TRBV6-2 or TRBV6-3 and TRBJ1-2, with D unresolved. Trimming took off 2 bases at V and 2 bases at J, with 6 bases between the two ends. Germline lookup yields CDR1 MNHEY and CDR2 SVGEGT. CDR3 size: 13 residues. The DNA for the CDR3 is TGTGCCAGCAGTTACGGAGGGAACTATGGCTACACCTTC. This sequence encodes CASSYGGNYGYTF.

The table lists this clonotype with many counts. This chain connects TRBV20-1 to TRBJ1-3, with D hard to call. Trimming removed 5 bases at V and 3 bases at J, with 8 bases between. The CDR3 has 12 amino acids. CDR1 DFQATT and CDR2 SNEGSKA come from the germline V gene (reference sequence). CDR3 sequence: CSAPLFGNTIYF. CDR3 nucleotide sequence: TGCAGTGCTCCCCTCTTTGGAAACACCATATATTTT.

This clonotype was counted a few times. This rearrangement joins TRBV5-6 to TRBJ1-3; D unresolved. Trimming removed 2 bases at V and 4 bases at J, with 10 bases between. The length of the CDR3 is 14 residues. Germline lookup yields CDR1 SGHDT and CDR2 YYEEEE. CDR3 sequence: CASSFRGAGNTIYF. The CDR3 DNA reads as TGTGCCAGCAGCTTTCGGGGTGCCGGAAACACCATATATTTT.

Details on this clonotype: An end of the junction does not agree with germline; a read error may underlie this. CDR3: CASSQAPGGEQFF. CDR3 bases: TGCGCCAGCAGCCAAGCCCCGGGGGGTGAGCAGTTCTTC. The J gene is TRBJ2-1, the V gene TRBV7-2, with 7 nucleotides matching TRBD2. The CDR3 has 13 residues. Looked up from germline, CDR1 is SGHTA and CDR2 is FQGNSA.

Many counts were recorded for this clonotype. The chain is built from TRBV13 and TRBJ1-2; TRBD1 matches 10 bases. Trimming at V came to 2 bases and at J to 8 bases, leaving 5 bases not matched to a gene. CDR3 length equals 14 residues. Per germline, CDR1 PRHDT and CDR2 FYEKMQ (reference sequence). CDR3 amino acids: CASSLRGTGVGYTF. The CDR3 nucleotides read TGTGCCAGCAGCTTAAGGGGGACAGGGGTAGGCTACACCTTC. The complete variable domain, with remaining parts taken from reference TRBV13 and TRBJ1-2, reads AAGVIQSPRHLIKEKRETATLKCYPIPRHDTVYWYQQGPGQDPQFLISFYEKMQSDKGSIPDRFSAQQFSDYHSELNMSSLELGDSALYFCASSLRGTGVGYTFGSGTRLTVV.

The CDR3 coding sequence is TGTGCCATCAGTGGGGGCACCTACGAGCAGTACTTC. The encoded protein is CAISGGTYEQYF. J is TRBJ2-7 and V is TRBV10-3, with a possible D match to TRBD1 (5 bases). Looked up from germline, CDR1 is ENHRY and CDR2 is SYGVKD. V gave up 4 bases and J gave up 2 bases, with 6 bases separating them. The CDR3 has 12 residues.

This clonotype was counted at least ten times. The chain couples TRBV27 to TRBJ1-4; tentatively, D is TRBD1 (6 bases). The ends were cut back, 0 bases at V and 4 bases at J, with 18 bases in the middle. The CDR3 runs 18 residues. Germline values: CDR1 MNHEY, CDR2 SMNVEV (reference sequence). The CDR3 region has the DNA TGTGCCAGCAGTTTATCACCGCCCGGGGGGGCAGGTAATGAAAAACTGTTTTTT. This gives the protein CASSLSPPGGAGNEKLFF.

Comments on this clonotype: At one end the junction does not follow the germline gene, possibly because of a read error. The chain combines TRBV6-1 with TRBJ1-1; D gene unclear. Germline V gives CDR1 MNHNS, CDR2 SASEGT. The CDR3 length is 13 residues. In DNA, the CDR3 is TGTGCCAGCAGGGAAGTGGGGAACACTGAAGCTTTCTTT. It translates to CASREVGNTEAFF.